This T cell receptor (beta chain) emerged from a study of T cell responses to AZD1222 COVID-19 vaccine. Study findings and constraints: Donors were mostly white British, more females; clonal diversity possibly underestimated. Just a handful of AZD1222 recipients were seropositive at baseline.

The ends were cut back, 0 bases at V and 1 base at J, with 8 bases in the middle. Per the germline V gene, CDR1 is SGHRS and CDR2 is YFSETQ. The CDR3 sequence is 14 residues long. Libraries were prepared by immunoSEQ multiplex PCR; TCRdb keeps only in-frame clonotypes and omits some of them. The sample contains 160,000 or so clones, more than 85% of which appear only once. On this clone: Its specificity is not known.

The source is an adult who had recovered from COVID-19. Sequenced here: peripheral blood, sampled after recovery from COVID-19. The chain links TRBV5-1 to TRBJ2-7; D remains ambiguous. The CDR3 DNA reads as TGCGCCAGCAGCTTGGGGTACAGTTCCTACGAGCAGTACTTC. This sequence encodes CASSLGYSSYEQYF.